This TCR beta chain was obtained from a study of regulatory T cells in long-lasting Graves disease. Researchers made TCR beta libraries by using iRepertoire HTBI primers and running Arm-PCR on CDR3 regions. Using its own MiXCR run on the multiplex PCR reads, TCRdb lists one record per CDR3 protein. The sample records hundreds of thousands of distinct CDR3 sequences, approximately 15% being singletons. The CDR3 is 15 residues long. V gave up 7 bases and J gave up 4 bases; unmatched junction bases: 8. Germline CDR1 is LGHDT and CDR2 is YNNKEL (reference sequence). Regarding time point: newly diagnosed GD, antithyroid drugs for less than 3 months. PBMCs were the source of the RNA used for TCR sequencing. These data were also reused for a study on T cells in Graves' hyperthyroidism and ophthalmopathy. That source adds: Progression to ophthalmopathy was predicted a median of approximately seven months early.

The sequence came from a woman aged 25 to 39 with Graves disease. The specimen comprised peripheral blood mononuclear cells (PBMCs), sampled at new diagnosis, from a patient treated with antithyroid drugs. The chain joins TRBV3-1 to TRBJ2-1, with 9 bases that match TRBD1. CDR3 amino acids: CASTRQGGEYNEQFF. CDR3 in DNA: TGTGCCAGCACCCGACAGGGGGGGGAATACAATGAGCAGTTCTTC.